This TCR beta chain was found in a study of OX40 agonist ivuxolimab in advanced cancers. V trimming: 4 bases; J trimming: 5 bases; junction bases outside the gene matches: 13. From germline, CDR1 is SGHNT and CDR2 YENEEA. The CDR3 runs 18 residues. The protocol was immunoSEQ multiplex PCR, while the TCRdb copy is restricted to in-frame clones and leaves out a portion. This sample has around 70,000 clones, with around 86% found just once. The chain uses TRBV11-3 and TRBJ2-5; 13 nucleotides agree with TRBD2. The specimen was CD4+ or CD8+ T cells sorted from blood, collected in a trial of the OX40 agonist ivuxolimab. The source is an adult with an advanced solid tumor such as melanoma, head and neck, liver or kidney cancer. The CDR3 loop reads CASSSRTGLAGTPETQYF. CDR3 DNA: TGTGCCAGCAGCTCCAGGACGGGACTAGCGGGAACCCCGGAGACCCAGTACTTC.